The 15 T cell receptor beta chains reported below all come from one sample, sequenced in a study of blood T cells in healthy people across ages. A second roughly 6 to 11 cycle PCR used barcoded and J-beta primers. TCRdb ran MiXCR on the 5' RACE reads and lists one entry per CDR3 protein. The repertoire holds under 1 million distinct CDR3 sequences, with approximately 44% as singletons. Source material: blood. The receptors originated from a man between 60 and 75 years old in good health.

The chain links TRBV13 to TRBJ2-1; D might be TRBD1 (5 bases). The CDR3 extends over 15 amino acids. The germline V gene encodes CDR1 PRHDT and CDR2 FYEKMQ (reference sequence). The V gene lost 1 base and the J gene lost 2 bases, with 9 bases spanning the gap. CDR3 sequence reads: CASSLARAPYNEQFF. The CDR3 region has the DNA TGTGCCAGCAGCTTAGCCAGGGCCCCCTACAATGAGCAGTTCTTC.

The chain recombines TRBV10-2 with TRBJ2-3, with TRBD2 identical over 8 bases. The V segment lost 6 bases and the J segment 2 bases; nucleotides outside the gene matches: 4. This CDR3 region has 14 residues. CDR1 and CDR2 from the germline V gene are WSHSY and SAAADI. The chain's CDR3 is CASRRGANTDTQYF. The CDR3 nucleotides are TGCGCCAGCAGGCGGGGGGCCAACACAGATACGCAGTATTTT.

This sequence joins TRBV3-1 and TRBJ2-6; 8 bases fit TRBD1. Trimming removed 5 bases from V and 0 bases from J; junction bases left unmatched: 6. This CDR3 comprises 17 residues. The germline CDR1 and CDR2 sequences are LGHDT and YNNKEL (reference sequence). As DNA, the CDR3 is TGTGCCAGCAGCTTCCAGGGGGCGAGCTCTGGGGCCAACGTCCTGACTTTC. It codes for CASSFQGASSGANVLTF.

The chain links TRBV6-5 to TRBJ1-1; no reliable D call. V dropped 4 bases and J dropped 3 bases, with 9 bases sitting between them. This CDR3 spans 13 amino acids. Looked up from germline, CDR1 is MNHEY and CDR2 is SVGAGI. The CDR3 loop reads CASSLGSDTEAFF. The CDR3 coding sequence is TGTGCCAGCAGTTTAGGGTCCGACACTGAAGCTTTCTTT.

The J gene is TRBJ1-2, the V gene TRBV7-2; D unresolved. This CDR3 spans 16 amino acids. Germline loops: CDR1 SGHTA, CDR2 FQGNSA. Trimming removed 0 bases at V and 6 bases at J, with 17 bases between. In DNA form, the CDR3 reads TGTGCCAGCAGCTTAGCCCCCACCGCGAGACTAGATGGCTACACCTTC. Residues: CASSLAPTARLDGYTF. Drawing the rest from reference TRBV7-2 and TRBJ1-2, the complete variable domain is GAGVSQSPSNKVTEKGKDVELRCDPISGHTALYWYRQSLGQGLEFLIYFQGNSAPDKSGLPSDRFSAERTGGSVSTLTIQRTQQEDSAVYLCASSLAPTARLDGYTFGSGTRLTVV.

Written as DNA, the CDR3 is TGTGCCAGCAGCCGAACAGGGACAAGCACAGATACGCAGTATTTT. As protein: CASSRTGTSTDTQYF. The chain has TRBV3-1 and TRBJ2-3; tentative D call: TRBD1 (6 bases). The V end was cut by 4 bases, the J end by 0 bases, with 11 bases between. The CDR3 is made up of 15 amino acids. Germline-derived CDR1 and CDR2 are LGHDT and YNNKEL (reference sequence).

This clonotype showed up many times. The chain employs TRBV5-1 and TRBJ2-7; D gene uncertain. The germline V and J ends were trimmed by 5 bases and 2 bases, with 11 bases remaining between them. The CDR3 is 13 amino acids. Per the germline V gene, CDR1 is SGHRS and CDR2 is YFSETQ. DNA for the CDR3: TGCGCCAGCAGGATGACGGTTACCTACGAGCAGTACTTC. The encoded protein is CASRMTVTYEQYF.

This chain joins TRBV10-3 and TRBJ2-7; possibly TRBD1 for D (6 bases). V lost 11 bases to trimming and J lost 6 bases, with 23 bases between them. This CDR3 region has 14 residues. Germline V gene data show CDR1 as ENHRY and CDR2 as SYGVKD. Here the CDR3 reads CAARPAGAEGEQYF. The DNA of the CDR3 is TGTGCCGCTCGACCGGCAGGGGCCGAAGGCGAGCAGTACTTC.

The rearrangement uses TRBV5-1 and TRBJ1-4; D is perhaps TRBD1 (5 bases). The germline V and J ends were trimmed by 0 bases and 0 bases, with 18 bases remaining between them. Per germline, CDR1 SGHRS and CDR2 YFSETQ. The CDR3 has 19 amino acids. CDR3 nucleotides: TGCGCCAGCAGCTTGGGACATCAGGGAACTTGGGCAACTAATGAAAAACTGTTTTTT. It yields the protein CASSLGHQGTWATNEKLFF. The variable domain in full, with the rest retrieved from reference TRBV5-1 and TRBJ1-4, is KAGVTQTPRYLIKTRGQQVTLSCSPISGHRSVSWYQQTPGQGLQFLFEYFSETQRNKGNFPGRFSGRQFSNSRSEMNVSTLELGDSALYLCASSLGHQGTWATNEKLFFGSGTQLSVL.

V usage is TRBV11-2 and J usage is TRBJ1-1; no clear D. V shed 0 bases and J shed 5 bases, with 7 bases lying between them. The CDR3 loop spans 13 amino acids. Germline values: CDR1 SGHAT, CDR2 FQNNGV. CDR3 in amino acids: CASSLEWRTEAFF. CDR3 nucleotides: TGTGCCAGCAGCTTAGAATGGAGGACTGAAGCTTTCTTT.

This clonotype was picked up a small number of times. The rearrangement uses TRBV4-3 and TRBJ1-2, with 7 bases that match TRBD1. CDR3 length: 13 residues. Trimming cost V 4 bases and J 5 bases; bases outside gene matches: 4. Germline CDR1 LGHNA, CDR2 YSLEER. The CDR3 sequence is CASSPIQGYGYTF. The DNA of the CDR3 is TGCGCCAGCAGCCCAATACAGGGGTATGGCTACACCTTC.

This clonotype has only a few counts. The CDR3 here is CASSAPGGHGDTQYF. As DNA, the CDR3 is TGTGCCAGCAGTGCCCCAGGGGGCCATGGAGATACGCAGTATTTT. V is TRBV7-2 and J is TRBJ2-3; 8 bases map to TRBD1. Germline lookup yields CDR1 SGHTA and CDR2 FQGNSA. CDR3 length: 15 residues. Unmatched junction bases numbered 10, after V lost 6 bases and J lost 5 bases.

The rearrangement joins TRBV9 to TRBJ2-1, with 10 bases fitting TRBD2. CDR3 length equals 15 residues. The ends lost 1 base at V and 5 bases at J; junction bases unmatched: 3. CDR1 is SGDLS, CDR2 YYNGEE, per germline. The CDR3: CASSVLAGVNNEQFF. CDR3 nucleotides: TGTGCCAGCAGCGTACTAGCGGGGGTGAACAATGAGCAGTTCTTC.

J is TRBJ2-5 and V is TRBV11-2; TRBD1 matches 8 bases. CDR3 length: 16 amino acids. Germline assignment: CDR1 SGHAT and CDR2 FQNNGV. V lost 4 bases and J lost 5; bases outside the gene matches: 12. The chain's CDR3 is CASSSRTGPEGETQYF. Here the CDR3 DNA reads TGTGCCAGCAGCTCGCGGACAGGGCCTGAAGGGGAGACCCAGTACTTC.

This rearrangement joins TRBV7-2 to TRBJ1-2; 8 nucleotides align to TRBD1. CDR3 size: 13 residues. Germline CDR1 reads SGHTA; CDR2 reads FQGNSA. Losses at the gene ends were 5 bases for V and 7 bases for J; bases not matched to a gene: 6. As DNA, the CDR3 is TGTGCCAGCAGCCCAACACAGGGGGTTGGCTACACCTTC. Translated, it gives CASSPTQGVGYTF.